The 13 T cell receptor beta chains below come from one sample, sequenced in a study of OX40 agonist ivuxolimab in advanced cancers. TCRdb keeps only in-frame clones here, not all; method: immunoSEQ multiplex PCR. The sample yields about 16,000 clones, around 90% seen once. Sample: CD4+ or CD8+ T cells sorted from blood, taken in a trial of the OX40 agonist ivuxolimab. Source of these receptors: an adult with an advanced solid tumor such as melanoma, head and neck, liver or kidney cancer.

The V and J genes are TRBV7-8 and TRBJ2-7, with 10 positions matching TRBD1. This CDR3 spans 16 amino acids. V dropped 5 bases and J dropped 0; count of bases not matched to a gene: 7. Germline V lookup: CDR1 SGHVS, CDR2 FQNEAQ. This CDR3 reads CASSQPGQGTSYEQYF. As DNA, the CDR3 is TGTGCCAGCAGCCAACCGGGACAGGGGACCTCCTACGAGCAGTACTTC.

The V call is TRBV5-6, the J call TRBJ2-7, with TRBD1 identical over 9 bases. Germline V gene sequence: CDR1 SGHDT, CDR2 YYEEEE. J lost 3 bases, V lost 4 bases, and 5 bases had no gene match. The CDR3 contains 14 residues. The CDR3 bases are TGTGCCAGCAGCCAGGGACAGGGTTTCTACGAGCAGTACTTC. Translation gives CASSQGQGFYEQYF.

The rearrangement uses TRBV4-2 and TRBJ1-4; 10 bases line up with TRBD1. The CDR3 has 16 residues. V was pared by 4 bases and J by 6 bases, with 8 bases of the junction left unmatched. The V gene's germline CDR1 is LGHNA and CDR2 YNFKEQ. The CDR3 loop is CASSRATGGNDEKLFF. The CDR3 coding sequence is TGTGCCAGCAGCCGAGCGACAGGGGGCAATGATGAAAAACTGTTTTTT.

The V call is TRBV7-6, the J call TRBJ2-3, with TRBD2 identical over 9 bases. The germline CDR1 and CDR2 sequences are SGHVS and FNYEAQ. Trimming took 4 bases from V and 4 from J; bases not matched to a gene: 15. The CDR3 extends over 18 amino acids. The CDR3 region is CASSSSPYAGGAPDTQYF. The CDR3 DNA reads TGTGCCAGCAGCTCCAGCCCCTATGCGGGAGGGGCCCCAGATACGCAGTATTTT.

CDR3 sequence reads: CASSLRTSGSDEQYF. DNA of the CDR3: TGTGCCAGCAGCCTACGAACTAGCGGGAGCGACGAGCAGTACTTC. The gene calls are TRBV7-9 and TRBJ2-7; 11 bases align to TRBD2. Losses at the gene ends were 5 bases for V and 5 bases for J; bases not matched to a gene: 8. The CDR3 is 15 amino acids. The germline V gene has CDR1 SEHNR and CDR2 FQNEAQ (reference sequence).

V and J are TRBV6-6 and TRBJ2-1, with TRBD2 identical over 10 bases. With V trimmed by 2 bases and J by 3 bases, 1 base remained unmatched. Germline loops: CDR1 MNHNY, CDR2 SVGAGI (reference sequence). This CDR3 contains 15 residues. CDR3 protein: CASSYGTSVYNEQFF. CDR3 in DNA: TGTGCCAGCAGTTACGGGACTAGCGTCTACAATGAGCAGTTCTTC.

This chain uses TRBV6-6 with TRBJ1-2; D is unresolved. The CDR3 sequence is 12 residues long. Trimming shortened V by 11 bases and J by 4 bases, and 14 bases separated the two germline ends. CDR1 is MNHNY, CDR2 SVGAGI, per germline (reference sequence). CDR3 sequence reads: CAWFLGCYGYTF. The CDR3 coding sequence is TGTGCCTGGTTTCTGGGATGCTATGGCTACACCTTC.

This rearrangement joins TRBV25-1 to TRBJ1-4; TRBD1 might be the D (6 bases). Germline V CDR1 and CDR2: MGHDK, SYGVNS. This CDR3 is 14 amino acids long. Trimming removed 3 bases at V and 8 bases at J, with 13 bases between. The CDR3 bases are TGTGCCAGCAGTGAGGGGGCGTCTCGGGAAAAACTGTTTTTT. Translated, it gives CASSEGASREKLFF.

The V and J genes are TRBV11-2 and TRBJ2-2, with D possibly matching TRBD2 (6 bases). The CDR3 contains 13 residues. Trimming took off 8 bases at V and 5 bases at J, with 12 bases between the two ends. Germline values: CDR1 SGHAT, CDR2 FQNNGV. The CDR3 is CASGGARTGELFF. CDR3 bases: TGTGCCAGCGGCGGGGCTCGAACCGGGGAGCTGTTTTTT.

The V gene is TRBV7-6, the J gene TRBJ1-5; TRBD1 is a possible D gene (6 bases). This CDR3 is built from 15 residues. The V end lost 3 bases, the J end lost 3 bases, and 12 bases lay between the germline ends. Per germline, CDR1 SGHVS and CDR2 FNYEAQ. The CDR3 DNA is TGTGCCAGCAGCTTCTCGCCAGGGGCCAATCAGCCCCAGCATTTT. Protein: CASSFSPGANQPQHF.

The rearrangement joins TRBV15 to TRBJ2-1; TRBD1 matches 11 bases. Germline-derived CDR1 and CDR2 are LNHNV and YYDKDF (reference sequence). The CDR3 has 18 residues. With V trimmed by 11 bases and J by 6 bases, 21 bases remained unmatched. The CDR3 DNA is TGTGCCCCGGTGGGTGGACAGGGGGCTTCGGGATCCGGCAATGAGCAGTTCTTC. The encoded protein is CAPVGGQGASGSGNEQFF.

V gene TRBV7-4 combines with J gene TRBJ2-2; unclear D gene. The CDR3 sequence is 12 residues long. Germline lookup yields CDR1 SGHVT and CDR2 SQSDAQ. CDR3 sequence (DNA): TGTGCAAGTCGCGCCCACCGCGGGGAGCTGTTTTTT. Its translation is CASRAHRGELFF.

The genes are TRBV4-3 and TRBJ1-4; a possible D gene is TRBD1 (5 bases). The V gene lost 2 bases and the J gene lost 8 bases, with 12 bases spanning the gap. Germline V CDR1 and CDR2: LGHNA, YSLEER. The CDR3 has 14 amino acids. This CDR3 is CASSQSPGAEKLFF. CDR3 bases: TGCGCCAGCAGCCAATCGCCTGGGGCGGAAAAACTGTTTTTT.